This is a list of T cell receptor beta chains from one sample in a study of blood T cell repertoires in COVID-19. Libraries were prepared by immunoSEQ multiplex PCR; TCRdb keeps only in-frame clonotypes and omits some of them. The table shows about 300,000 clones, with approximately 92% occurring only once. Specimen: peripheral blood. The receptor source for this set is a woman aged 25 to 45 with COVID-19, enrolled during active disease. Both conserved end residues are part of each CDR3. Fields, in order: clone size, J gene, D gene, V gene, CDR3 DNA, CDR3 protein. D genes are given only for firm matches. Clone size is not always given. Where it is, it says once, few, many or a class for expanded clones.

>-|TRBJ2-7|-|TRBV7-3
TGTGCCAGCAGGGTCTATAGCTCCTACGAGCAGTACTTC
CASRVYSSYEQYF
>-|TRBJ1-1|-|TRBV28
TGTGCCAGCAGTTTAAGGTCCGGGATGAACACTGAAGCTTTCTTT
CASSLRSGMNTEAFF
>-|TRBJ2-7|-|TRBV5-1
TGCGCCAGCAGCCCGAGCACCTACGAGCAGTACTTC
CASSPSTYEQYF
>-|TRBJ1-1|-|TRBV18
TGTGCCAGCTCACCGATTCAGGACATGAACACTGAAGCTTTCTTT
CASSPIQDMNTEAFF
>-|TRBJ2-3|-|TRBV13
TGTGCCAGCAGCCAACGGGAAAACACAGATACGCAGTATTTT
CASSQRENTDTQYF
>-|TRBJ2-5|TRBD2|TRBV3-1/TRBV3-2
TGTGCCAGCAGCCAAACTAGCGGAGCGGGAGGAGAGACCCAGTACTTC
CASSQTSGAGGETQYF
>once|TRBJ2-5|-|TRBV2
TGTGCCAGCAACCGTCGGGGACAACGAGAGACCCAGTACTTC
CASNRRGQRETQYF
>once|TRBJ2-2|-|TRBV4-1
TGCGCCAGCAGCCAAGAGCCAGGGGTAGGCGGGGAGCTGTTTTTT
CASSQEPGVGGELFF
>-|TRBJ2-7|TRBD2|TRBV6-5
TGTGCCAGCACCCCGGGACTAGCGGGAGTCGAGCAGTACTTC
CASTPGLAGVEQYF
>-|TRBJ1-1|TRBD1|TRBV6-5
TGTGCCAGCAGTCTTTTGGCAGGGGGGACTGAAGCTTTCTTT
CASSLLAGGTEAFF
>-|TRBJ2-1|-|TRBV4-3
TGCGCCAGCAGCCAAGCCGATTGGAACGGGGATGAGCAGTTCTTC
CASSQADWNGDEQFF
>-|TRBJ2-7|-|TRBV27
TGTGCCAGCTCCGATTACGACTCCACCTACGAGCAGTACTTC
CASSDYDSTYEQYF
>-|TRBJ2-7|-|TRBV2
TGTGCCAGCAGTGATGTGCTAGCTGGCGGCGAGCAGTACTTC
CASSDVLAGGEQYF
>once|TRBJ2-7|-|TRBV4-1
TGCGCCAGCAGCCAAGCAGACTCCTTTTGGGACGAGCAGTACTTC
CASSQADSFWDEQYF
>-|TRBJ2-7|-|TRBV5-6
TGTGCCAGCAGCCGGGACAACTCCTACGAGCAGTACTTC
CASSRDNSYEQYF
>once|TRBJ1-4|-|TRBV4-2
TGTGCCAGCAGCCAAGTAGGGGTGGAAGGTAATGAAAAACTGTTTTTT
CASSQVGVEGNEKLFF
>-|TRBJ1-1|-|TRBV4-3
TGCGCCAGCAGCCAAGATTGGAGAGCTGAAGCTTTCTTT
CASSQDWRAEAFF
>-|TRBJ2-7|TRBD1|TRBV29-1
TGCAGCGTCGGGGACAGGACCTACGAGCAGTACTTC
CSVGDRTYEQYF
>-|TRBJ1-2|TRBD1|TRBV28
TGTGCCATGTCTAAGCTCGGGACAGGGGCCTATGGCTACACCTTC
CAMSKLGTGAYGYTF
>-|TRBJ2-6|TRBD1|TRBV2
TGTGCCGGGCGACAGGGGTTAAGCTCTGGGGCCAACGTCCTGACTTTC
CAGRQGLSSGANVLTF
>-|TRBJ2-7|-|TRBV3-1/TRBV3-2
TGTGCCAGCAGCCAAGGAGGGAGCGCTGACGAGCAGTACTTC
CASSQGGSADEQYF
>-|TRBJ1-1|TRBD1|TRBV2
TGTGCCAGCAGTCAGGGGGGAAGGAACACTGAAGCTTTCTTT
CASSQGGRNTEAFF
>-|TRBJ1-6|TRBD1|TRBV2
TGTGCCAGCATGGCGCGGACAGGTTATAATTCACCCCTCCACTTT
CASMARTGYNSPLHF
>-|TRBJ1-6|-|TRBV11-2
TGTGCCAGCAGCTTAAATGCACAGGCGAGCTCCTATAATTCACCCCTCCACTTT
CASSLNAQASSYNSPLHF
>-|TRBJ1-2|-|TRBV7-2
TGTGCCAGCAGCTTAGCGTCCCCGACAGGTAATCGCTACACCTTC
CASSLASPTGNRYTF
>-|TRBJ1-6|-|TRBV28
TGTGCCAGCAGTTTATTGGGGAGGGGCGGTTCACCCCTCCACTTT
CASSLLGRGGSPLHF
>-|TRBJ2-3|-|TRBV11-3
TGTGCCAGCAGCTTAGGGACTAGCACAGATACGCAGTATTTT
CASSLGTSTDTQYF
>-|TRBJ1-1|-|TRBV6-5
TGTGCCAGCAGTTCACGGGGTGCTGGAAACACTGAAGCTTTCTTT
CASSSRGAGNTEAFF
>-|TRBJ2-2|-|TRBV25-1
TGTGCCAGCCGTGAAGGGTTGAGGACCGGGGAGCTGTTTTTT
CASREGLRTGELFF
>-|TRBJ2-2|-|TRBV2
TGTGCCAGCAGTCCAGACAGCTACACCGGGGAGCTGTTTTTT
CASSPDSYTGELFF